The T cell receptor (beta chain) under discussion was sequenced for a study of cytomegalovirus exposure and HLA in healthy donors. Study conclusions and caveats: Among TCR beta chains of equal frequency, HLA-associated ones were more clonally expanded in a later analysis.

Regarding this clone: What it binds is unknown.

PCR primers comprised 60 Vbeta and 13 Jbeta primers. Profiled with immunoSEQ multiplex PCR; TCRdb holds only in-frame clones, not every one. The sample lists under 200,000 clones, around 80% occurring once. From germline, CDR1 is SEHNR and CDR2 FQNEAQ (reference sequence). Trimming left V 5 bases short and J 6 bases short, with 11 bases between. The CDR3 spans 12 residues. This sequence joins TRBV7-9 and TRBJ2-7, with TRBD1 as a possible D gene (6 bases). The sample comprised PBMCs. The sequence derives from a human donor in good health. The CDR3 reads CASSLQGGEQYF. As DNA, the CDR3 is TGTGCCAGCAGCCTACAGGGTGGCGAGCAGTACTTC.